What follows is one T cell receptor beta chain and its context. The antigen remains undetermined. These data come from a study of radiation and T cells in renal cell carcinoma. Time point given: blood 4 weeks post-SBRT, at nephrectomy. Treatment reported: 15 Gy SBRT to primary tumor, nephrectomy 4 weeks later. Germline V lookup: CDR1 MNHNY, CDR2 SVGAGI (reference sequence). V lost 5 bases to trimming and J lost 7 bases; unmatched junction nucleotides: 13. There are 15 residues in the CDR3. Findings of the study overall: Top tumor clonotypes rose in blood 2 weeks post-radiation, then contracted.

The method was immunoSEQ multiplex PCR; TCRdb's version includes in-frame clones alone and lacks a portion of them. The profile shows around 95,000 clones, roughly 88% of them singletons. V gene TRBV6-6 combines with J gene TRBJ1-2, with 7 bases fitting TRBD1. This TCR was sampled from a man between 60 and 75 years old with renal cell carcinoma. Specimen: blood, collected from a patient whose treatment included radiotherapy and nephrectomy. CDR3 DNA sequence: TGTGCCAGCAGTCCTTGGGCGGCTCAGGGGGGTGGCTACACCTTC. This gives the protein CASSPWAAQGGGYTF.